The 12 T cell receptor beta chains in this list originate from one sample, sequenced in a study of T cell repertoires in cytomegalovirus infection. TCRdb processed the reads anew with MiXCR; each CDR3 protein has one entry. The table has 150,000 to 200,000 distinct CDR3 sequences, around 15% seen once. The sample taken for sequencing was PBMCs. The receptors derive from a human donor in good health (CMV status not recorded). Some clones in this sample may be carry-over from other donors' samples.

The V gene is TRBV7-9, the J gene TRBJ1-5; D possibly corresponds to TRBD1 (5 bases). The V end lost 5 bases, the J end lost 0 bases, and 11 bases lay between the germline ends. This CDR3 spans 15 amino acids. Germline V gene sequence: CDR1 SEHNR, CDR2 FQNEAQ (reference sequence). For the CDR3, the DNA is TGTGCCAGCAGCGGGACTGACAATAGCAATCAGCCCCAGCATTTT. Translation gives CASSGTDNSNQPQHF.

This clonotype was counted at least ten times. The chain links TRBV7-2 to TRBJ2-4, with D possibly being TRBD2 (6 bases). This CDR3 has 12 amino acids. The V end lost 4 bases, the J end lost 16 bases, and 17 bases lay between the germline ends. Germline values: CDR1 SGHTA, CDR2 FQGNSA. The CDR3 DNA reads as TGTGCCAGCAGCTCCTGGGACTCTGTCGCCTACTTC. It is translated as CASSSWDSVAYF.

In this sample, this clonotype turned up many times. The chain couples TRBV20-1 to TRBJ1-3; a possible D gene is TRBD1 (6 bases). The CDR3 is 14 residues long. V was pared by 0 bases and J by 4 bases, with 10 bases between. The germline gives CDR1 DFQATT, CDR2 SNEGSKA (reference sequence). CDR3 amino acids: CSARDFQGGNTIYF. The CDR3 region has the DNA TGCAGTGCTAGAGATTTCCAGGGGGGAAACACCATATATTTT.

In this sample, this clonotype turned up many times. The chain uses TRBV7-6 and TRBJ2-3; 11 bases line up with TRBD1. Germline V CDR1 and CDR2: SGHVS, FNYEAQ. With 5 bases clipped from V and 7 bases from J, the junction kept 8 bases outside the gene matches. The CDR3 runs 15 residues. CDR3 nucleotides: TGTGCCAGCAGCCCCACCGGGACAGGGGGGAATACGCAGTATTTT. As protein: CASSPTGTGGNTQYF.

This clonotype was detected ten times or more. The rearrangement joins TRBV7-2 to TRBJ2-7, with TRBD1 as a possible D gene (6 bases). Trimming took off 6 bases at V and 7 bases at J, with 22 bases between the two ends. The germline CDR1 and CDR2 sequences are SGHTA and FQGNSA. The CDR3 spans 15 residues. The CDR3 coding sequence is TGTGCCAGCAGTATAACCTCCGGGACCACAGGGGAGCAGTACTTC. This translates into CASSITSGTTGEQYF. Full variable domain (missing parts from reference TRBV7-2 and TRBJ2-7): GAGVSQSPSNKVTEKGKDVELRCDPISGHTALYWYRQSLGQGLEFLIYFQGNSAPDKSGLPSDRFSAERTGGSVSTLTIQRTQQEDSAVYLCASSITSGTTGEQYFGPGTRLTVT.

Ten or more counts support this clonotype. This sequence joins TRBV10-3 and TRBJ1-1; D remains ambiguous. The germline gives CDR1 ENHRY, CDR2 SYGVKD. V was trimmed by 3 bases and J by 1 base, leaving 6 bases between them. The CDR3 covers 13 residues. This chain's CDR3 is CAISEYANTEAFF. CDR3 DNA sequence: TGTGCCATCAGTGAATATGCGAACACTGAAGCTTTCTTT.

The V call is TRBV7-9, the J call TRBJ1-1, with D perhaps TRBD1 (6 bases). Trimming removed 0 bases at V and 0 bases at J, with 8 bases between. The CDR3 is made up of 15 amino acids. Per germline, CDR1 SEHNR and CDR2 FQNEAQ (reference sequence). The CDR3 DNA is TGTGCCAGCAGCTTAGCGAACAGGGTGAACACTGAAGCTTTCTTT. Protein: CASSLANRVNTEAFF.

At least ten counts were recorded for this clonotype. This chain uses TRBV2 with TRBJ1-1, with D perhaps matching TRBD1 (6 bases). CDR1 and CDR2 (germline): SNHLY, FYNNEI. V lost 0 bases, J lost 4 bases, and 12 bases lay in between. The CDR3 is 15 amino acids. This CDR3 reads CASSEAAGAGTEAFF. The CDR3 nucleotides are TGTGCCAGCAGTGAAGCCGCAGGGGCGGGCACTGAAGCTTTCTTT.

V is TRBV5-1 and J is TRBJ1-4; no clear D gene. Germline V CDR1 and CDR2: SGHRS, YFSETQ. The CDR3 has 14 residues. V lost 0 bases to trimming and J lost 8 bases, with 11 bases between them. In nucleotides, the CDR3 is TGCGCCAGCAGCTTGGGAGGGAAAGAAGAAAAACTGTTTTTT. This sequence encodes CASSLGGKEEKLFF.

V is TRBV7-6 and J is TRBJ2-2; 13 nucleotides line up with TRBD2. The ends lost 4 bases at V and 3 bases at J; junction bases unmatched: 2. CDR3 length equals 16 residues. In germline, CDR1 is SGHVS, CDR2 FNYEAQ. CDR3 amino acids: CASSWTSGGHTGELFF. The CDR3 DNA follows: TGTGCCAGCAGCTGGACTAGCGGGGGCCACACCGGGGAGCTGTTTTTT.

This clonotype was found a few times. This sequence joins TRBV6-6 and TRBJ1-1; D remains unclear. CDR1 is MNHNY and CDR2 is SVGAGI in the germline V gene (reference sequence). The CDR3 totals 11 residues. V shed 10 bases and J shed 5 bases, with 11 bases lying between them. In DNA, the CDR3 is TGTGCCACTTCACCCGTTACTGAAGCTTTCTTT. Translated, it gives CATSPVTEAFF.

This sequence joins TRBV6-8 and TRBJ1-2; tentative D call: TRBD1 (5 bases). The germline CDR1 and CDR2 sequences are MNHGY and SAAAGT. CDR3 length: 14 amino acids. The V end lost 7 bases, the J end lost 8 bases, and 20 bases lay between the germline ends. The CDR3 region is CASTTGQPNLGYTF. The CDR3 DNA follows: TGTGCCAGCACCACGGGGCAGCCGAATCTGGGCTACACCTTC.